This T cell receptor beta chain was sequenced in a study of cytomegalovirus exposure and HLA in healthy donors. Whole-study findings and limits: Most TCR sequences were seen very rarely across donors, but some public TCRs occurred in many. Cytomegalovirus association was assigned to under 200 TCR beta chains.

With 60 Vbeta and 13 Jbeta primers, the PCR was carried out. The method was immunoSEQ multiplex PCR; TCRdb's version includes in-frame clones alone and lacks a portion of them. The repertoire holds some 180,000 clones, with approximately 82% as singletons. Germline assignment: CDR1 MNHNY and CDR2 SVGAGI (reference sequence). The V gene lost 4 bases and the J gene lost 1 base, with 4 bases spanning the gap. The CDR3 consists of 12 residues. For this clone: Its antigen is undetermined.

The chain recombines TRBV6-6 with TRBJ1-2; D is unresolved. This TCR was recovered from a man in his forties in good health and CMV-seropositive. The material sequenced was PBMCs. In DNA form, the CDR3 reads TGTGCCAGCAGTTTCAGTAACTATGGCTACACCTTC. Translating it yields CASSFSNYGYTF.